The clone carrying this TCR beta chain turned up a few times. Its antigen remains unknown. The source of the sample is a study of T cells after yellow fever vaccination. On the study more broadly: SMART-Seq v4 Ultra Low Input prepared the low-cell-number fractions. Study observations and caveats: Few clonotypes appeared in both CD4 and CD8 compartments. The booster saw the reappearance of most primary-vaccination clones (around 96% CD4, around 90% CD8). From the bulk population, abundant clonotypes could contaminate and appear within FACS-sorted repertoires.

TCRdb re-called the 5' RACE reads with MiXCR, one entry per CDR3 protein. This sample carries around 550,000 distinct CDR3 sequences, roughly a fifth of them seen once, and the ten largest clones take about 13%. The CDR3 spans 17 residues. Germline assignment: CDR1 MNHNS and CDR2 SASEGT. V lost 7 bases, J lost 4 bases, and 20 bases lay in between. Here the sequenced sample was PBMCs, taken 15 days after the yellow fever booster vaccination. V gene TRBV6-1 combines with J gene TRBJ2-6; no definite D call. The TCR originated in a man aged 25 to 40 who received the YFV17D yellow fever vaccine. The CDR3 sequence is CASTTAYGVGGANVLTF. DNA for the CDR3: TGTGCCAGCACTACCGCTTATGGGGTAGGAGGGGCCAACGTCCTGACTTTC.